This TCR beta chain originates from a study of blood T cell repertoires in COVID-19. The overall study: Samples came from the United States, Italy and Spain, spanning acute and convalescent COVID-19. The analysed material was cDNA or gDNA that came from T cells, B-cell-depleted T cells, or PBMCs.

This clone appeared a few times. Additional DNA sequences in this sample encode the identical CDR3. TCRdb's table, derived via immunoSEQ multiplex PCR, lists solely in-frame clones and lacks some. The table lists 150,000 to 200,000 clones, around 77% of them singletons, with around 16% in the top ten. Source material: peripheral blood. The receptor was isolated from a man aged 55 to 69 with active or convalescent COVID-19.

The CDR3: CATSTDRGYGYTF. The CDR3 region has the DNA TGTGCCACCAGCACTGACAGGGGGTATGGCTACACCTTC. The chain is built from TRBV15 and TRBJ1-2; 9 nucleotides agree with TRBD1. CDR1 is LNHNV and CDR2 is YYDKDF in the germline V gene (reference sequence). This CDR3 comprises 13 residues. V was pared by 4 bases and J by 5 bases, with 2 bases of the junction left unmatched.